This TCR beta chain comes out of a study of stem cell transplantation in POMP-related autoinflammatory disease. Study details: Impaired MHC class I-dependent CD8+ differentiation was hypothesized from defective thymoproteasomes.

Libraries were prepared by immunoSEQ multiplex PCR; TCRdb keeps only in-frame clonotypes and omits some of them. The sample includes approximately 65,000 clones, roughly 88% of them seen just once. PRAID featured prominent immunodeficiency. A note on this clone: Its antigen remains unknown.

Germline CDR1 MGHRA, CDR2 YSYEKL. This CDR3 has 17 residues. V dropped 3 bases and J dropped 1; count of bases not matched to a gene: 8. Study-wide findings and caveats: Fewer unique TRB V-J gene pairings were identified in patients with PRAID. Across all analyzed T-cell subsets, patients with PRAID tended toward reduced diversity and increased clonality.

The clonotype originates from a human patient with POMP-related autoinflammation and immune dysregulation (PRAID). Some of the T cells may derive from the graft donor. The chain links TRBV4-1 to TRBJ1-5; 8 bases map to TRBD1. Here the sequenced sample was CD4+ T cells from PBMCs, taken after stem cell transplantation. CDR3 sequence reads: CASSHRVDRGSNQPQHF. CDR3 bases: TGCGCCAGCAGCCATCGGGTAGACAGGGGAAGCAATCAGCCCCAGCATTTT.